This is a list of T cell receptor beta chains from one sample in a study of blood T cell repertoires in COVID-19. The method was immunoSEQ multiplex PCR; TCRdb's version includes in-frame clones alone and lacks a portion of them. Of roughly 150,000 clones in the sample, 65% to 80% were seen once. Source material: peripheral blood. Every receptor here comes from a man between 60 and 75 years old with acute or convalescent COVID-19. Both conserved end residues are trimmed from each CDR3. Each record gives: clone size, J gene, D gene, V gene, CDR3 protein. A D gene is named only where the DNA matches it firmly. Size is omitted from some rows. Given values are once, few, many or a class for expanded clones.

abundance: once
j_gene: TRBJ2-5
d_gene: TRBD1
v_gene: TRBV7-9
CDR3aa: ASSVQGRGETQY

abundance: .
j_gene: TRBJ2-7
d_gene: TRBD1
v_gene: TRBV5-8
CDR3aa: ASSFGQGSYEQY

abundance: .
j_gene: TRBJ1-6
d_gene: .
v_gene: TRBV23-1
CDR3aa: ASRTELHNSPLH

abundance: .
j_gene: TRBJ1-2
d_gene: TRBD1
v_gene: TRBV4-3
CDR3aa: ASSQAVGQFNYGYT

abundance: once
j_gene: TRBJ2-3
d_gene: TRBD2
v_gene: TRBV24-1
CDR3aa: ATSVAGGSDTQY

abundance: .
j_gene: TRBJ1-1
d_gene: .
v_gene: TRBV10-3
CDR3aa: AISRKGVQAF

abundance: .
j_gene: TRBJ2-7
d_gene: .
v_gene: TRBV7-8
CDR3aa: ASSNRGGYEQY

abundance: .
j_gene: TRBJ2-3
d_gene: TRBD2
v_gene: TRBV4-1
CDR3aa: ASSPKTIRLAGGQDTQY

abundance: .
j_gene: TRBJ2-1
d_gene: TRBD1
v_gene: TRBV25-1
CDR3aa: ASSDRGPYNEQF

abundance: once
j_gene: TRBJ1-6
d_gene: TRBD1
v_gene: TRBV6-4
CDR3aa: ASSPDRGHSPLH

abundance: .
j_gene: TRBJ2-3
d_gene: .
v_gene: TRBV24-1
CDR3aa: ATSDYDSTDTQY

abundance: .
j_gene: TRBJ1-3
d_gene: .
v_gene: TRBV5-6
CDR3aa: ASSLTGRVTGNTIY

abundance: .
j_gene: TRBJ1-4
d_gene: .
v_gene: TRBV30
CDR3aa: AWSGYNEKLF

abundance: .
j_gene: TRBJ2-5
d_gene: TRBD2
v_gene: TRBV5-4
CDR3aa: ASSFFTSGSRETQY

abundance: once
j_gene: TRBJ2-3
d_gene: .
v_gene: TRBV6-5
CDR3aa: ASSYSTAVMDTQY

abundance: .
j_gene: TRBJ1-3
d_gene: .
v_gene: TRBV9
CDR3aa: ASSVSPGLGNTIY